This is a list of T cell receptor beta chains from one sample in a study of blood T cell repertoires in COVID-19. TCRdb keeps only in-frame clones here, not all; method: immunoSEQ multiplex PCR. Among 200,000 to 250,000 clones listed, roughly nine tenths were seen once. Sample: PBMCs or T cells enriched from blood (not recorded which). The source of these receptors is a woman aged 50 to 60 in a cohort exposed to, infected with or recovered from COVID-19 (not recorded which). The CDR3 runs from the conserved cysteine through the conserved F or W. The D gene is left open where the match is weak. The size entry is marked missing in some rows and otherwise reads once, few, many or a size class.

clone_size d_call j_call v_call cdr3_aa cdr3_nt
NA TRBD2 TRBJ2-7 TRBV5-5 CASSKGRAYEQYF TGTGCCAGCAGCAAAGGGAGGGCCTACGAGCAGTACTTC
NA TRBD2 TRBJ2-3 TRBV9 CASSVAGGTTDTQYF TGTGCCAGCAGCGTAGCGGGGGGGACCACAGATACGCAGTATTTT
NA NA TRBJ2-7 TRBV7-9 CASSLAGTLYPYEQYF TGTGCCAGCAGCTTAGCGGGCACCCTCTATCCCTACGAGCAGTACTTC
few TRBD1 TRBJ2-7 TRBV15 CATSRGLTGLLEQYF TGTGCCACCAGCAGAGGCCTGACAGGGCTCCTCGAGCAGTACTTC
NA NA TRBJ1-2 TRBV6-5 CASRTPARDSYGYTF TGTGCCAGCAGAACCCCGGCCCGGGATTCCTATGGCTACACCTTC
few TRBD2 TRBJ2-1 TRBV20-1 CSASVSGGSYNEQFF TGCAGTGCTAGTGTGAGCGGGGGCTCCTACAATGAGCAGTTCTTC
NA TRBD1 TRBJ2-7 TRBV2 CASSEGRTGSTYEQYF TGTGCCAGCAGTGAAGGAAGGACAGGATCTACCTACGAGCAGTACTTC
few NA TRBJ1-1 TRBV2 CASRARGTNTEAFF TGTGCCAGCAGGGCCCGGGGGACGAACACTGAAGCTTTCTTT
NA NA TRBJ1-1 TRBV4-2 CASSQDFSTEAFF TGTGCCAGCAGCCAAGATTTCAGCACTGAAGCTTTCTTT
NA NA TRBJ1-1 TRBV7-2 CASSLARELNTEAFF TGTGCCAGCAGCTTAGCTCGGGAACTGAACACTGAAGCTTTCTTT
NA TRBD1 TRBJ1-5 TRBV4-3 CASSQDPSGGRNQPQHF TGCGCCAGCAGCCAAGATCCGTCAGGGGGGCGCAATCAGCCCCAGCATTTT
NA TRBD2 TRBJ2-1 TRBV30 CAWRATGLAGTYRQFF TGTGCCTGGAGGGCAACGGGACTAGCGGGTACCTACCGGCAGTTCTTC
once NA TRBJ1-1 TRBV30 CAWSRENTEAFF TGTGCCTGGAGTCGCGAAAACACTGAAGCTTTCTTT
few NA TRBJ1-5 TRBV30 CAWSVLAANQPQHF TGTGCCTGGAGTGTCCTGGCAGCGAATCAGCCCCAGCATTTT
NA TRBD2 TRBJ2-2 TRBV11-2 CASSSRSPLAGVHTGELFF TGTGCCAGCAGCTCTAGATCCCCCTTAGCGGGGGTTCACACCGGGGAGCTGTTTTTT
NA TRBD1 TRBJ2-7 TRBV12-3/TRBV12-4 CASSHGQGREQYF TGTGCCAGCAGTCACGGACAGGGCCGCGAGCAGTACTTC
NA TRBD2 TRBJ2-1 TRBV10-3 CAISESSSGGDNEQFF TGTGCCATCAGTGAATCGTCTAGCGGGGGGGACAATGAGCAGTTCTTC
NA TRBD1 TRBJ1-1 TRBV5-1 CASSLAAQGLGTEAFF TGCGCCAGCAGCTTGGCCGCACAGGGGCTGGGCACTGAAGCTTTCTTT
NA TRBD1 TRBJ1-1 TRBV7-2 CASSPGQGYTEAFF TGTGCCAGCAGCCCGGGACAGGGATACACTGAAGCTTTCTTT
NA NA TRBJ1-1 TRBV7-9 CASSPRAGLDTEAFF TGTGCCAGCAGCCCTCGGGCAGGGCTAGACACTGAAGCTTTCTTT
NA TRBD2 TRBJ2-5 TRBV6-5 CASSYSPSGGEETQYF TGTGCCAGCAGTTACTCCCCTAGCGGGGGGGAAGAGACCCAGTACTTC
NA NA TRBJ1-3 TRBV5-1 CASSREGESSGNTIYF TGCGCCAGCAGCAGGGAGGGGGAGAGCTCTGGAAACACCATATATTTT
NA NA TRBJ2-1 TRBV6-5 CASKKGGADNEQFF TGTGCCAGCAAAAAAGGGGGGGCGGACAATGAGCAGTTCTTC
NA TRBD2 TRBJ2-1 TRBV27 CASSPGTSGKNEQFF TGTGCCAGCAGCCCCGGGACTAGCGGTAAAAATGAGCAGTTCTTC
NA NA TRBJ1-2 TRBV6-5 CASQTVGGGGYTF TGTGCCAGCCAAACCGTCGGGGGTGGAGGCTACACCTTC
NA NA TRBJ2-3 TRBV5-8 CASSLLMSRTDTQYF TGTGCCAGCAGTTTGCTCATGAGCCGCACAGATACGCAGTATTTT
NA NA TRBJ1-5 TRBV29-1 CSVHPDRGNQPQHF TGCAGCGTTCACCCTGACAGAGGCAATCAGCCCCAGCATTTT
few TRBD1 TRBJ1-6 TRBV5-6 CASSPLGQTYSPLHF TGTGCCAGCAGCCCCCTGGGACAGACCTATTCACCCCTCCACTTT
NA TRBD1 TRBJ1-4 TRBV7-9 CASSLGSGGARLLNEKLFF TGTGCCAGCAGCTTAGGGTCAGGGGGCGCCCGCCTGTTAAATGAAAAACTGTTTTTT
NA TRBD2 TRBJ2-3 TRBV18 CASSQNGASGGTDTQYF TGTGCCAGCTCACAGAACGGGGCTAGCGGGGGCACAGATACGCAGTATTTT
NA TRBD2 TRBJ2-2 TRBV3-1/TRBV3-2 CASSQGGGRTGELFF TGTGCCAGCAGCCAGGGCGGGGGAAGAACCGGGGAGCTGTTTTTT
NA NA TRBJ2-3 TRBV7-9 CASSLSGPSTDTQYF TGTGCCAGCAGCTTATCAGGTCCTAGCACAGATACGCAGTATTTT
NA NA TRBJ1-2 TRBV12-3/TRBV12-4 CASLNEGGYTF TGTGCCAGCTTGAACGAGGGTGGCTACACCTTC
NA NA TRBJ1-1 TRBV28 CASSQGRNTEAFF TGTGCCAGCAGTCAGGGGCGGAACACTGAAGCTTTCTTT
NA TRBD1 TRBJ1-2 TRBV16 CASSQSAGGHYGYTF TGTGCCAGCAGCCAATCCGCAGGGGGACACTATGGCTACACCTTC
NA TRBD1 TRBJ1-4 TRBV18 CASSPGTDEKLFF TGTGCCAGCTCACCCGGGACAGATGAAAAACTGTTTTTT
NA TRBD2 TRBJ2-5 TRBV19 CASRARTSGRQETQYF TGTGCCAGTAGAGCAAGGACTAGCGGTCGACAAGAGACCCAGTACTTC
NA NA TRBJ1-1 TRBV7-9 CASSLSFRQGPQMNTEAFF TGTGCCAGCAGCTTATCTTTTCGGCAGGGGCCACAAATGAACACTGAAGCTTTCTTT
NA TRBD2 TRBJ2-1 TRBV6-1 CASSEVAGVAYNEQFF TGTGCCAGCAGTGAAGTAGCGGGGGTTGCCTACAATGAGCAGTTCTTC
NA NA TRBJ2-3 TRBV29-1 CSVVGARTGSTDTQYF TGCAGCGTTGTGGGGGCCCGAACAGGGAGCACAGATACGCAGTATTTT
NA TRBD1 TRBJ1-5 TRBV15 CATSRGQGIRPQHF TGTGCCACCAGCAGAGGACAGGGAATTCGGCCCCAGCATTTT
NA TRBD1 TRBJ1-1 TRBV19 CASSPGQGNTEAFF TGTGCCAGTAGTCCGGGACAGGGGAACACTGAAGCTTTCTTT
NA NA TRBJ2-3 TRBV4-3 CASSQDLGLEGRTSTDTQYF TGCGCCAGCAGCCAAGATTTGGGTTTGGAGGGCAGAACTAGCACAGATACGCAGTATTTT
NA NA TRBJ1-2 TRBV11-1 CASSLAAAENYGYTF TGTGCCAGCAGCTTAGCGGCGGCAGAAAACTATGGCTACACCTTC
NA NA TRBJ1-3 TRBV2 CASKVEGTIYF TGTGCCAGCAAGGTCGAGGGCACCATATATTTT
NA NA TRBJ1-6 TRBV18 CASSPTFNSPLHF TGTGCCAGCTCACCAACTTTCAATTCACCCCTCCACTTT
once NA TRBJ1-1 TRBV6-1 CASSDRTGYTEAFF TGTGCCAGCAGTGATAGGACGGGGTACACTGAAGCTTTCTTT
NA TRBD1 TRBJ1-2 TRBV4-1 CASSQELLPGQATPNNYGYTF TGCGCCAGCAGCCAAGAGCTACTACCGGGACAGGCGACACCTAATAACTATGGCTACACCTTC
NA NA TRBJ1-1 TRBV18 CASSPPSGFGTEAFF TGTGCCAGCTCACCACCATCGGGGTTTGGCACTGAAGCTTTCTTT